This TCR beta chain was obtained from a study of cytomegalovirus exposure and HLA in healthy donors. The study, taken as a whole, reports: Later, an analysis found that TCR clusters from the first cohort tended to co-occur in the 110 or so validation repertoires. According to the study, around 150 TCR beta chains were cytomegalovirus-associated.

Comments on this clone: Its antigen is still unknown.

J was trimmed by 0 bases and V by 9 bases; bases with no gene match: 6. Germline CDR1 is MNHEY and CDR2 is SVGAGI. This CDR3 region has 15 residues. An approximately 120-subject validation cohort, separate from the approximately 670-subject first cohort, supplied the donors. Produced via immunoSEQ multiplex PCR; TCRdb's table is partial and in-frame only. The sample lists some 150,000 clones; roughly 88% were seen once. This rearrangement joins TRBV6-5 to TRBJ2-5; 11 nucleotides match TRBD1. This receptor was obtained from a woman aged 18-30 years in good health and CMV-seropositive. The sample comprised PBMCs. The CDR3 loop reads CASTRDRGNQETQYF. The CDR3 DNA reads TGTGCCAGTACCCGGGACAGGGGGAACCAAGAGACCCAGTACTTC.